The rows below give T cell receptor beta chains drawn from one sample of a study of blood T cell repertoires in COVID-19. Generated by immunoSEQ multiplex PCR, the TCRdb table keeps only in-frame clones and is missing some. This sample yields fewer than 700,000 clones, of which about 89% are seen a single time; under 8.5% belongs to the top ten. The sequenced sample consisted of peripheral blood. The receptors derive from a woman in her fifties or sixties with COVID-19, enrolled during active disease. Each CDR3 is given with its conserved first and last residue. D genes are given only for firm matches. Size tells how often a clone was seen (once, few, many) or the class of an expanded clone, and some rows leave it out.

size: .; J: TRBJ1-2; V: TRBV5-5; D: .; DNA: TGTGCCAGCAGCTTGGAAACAGCCTATGGCTACACCTTC; CDR3: CASSLETAYGYTF
size: .; J: TRBJ1-3; V: TRBV5-6; D: TRBD1; DNA: TGTGCCAGCAGCTCGGAGACAGGGTACGGAAACACCATATATTTT; CDR3: CASSSETGYGNTIYF
size: .; J: TRBJ2-3; V: TRBV6-5; D: TRBD1; DNA: TGTGCCACCCACAGGGGGACAGATACGCAGTATTTT; CDR3: CATHRGTDTQYF
size: .; J: TRBJ2-7; V: TRBV30; D: .; DNA: TGTGCCTGGAGTGTAGGGGGGGGCAACTACGAGCAGTACTTC; CDR3: CAWSVGGGNYEQYF
size: .; J: TRBJ2-6; V: TRBV18; D: TRBD1; DNA: TGTGCCAGCTCACCACCTATTTGGCAGGGGGCGGCTGGGGCCAACGTCCTGACTTTC; CDR3: CASSPPIWQGAAGANVLTF
size: .; J: TRBJ2-7; V: TRBV7-9; D: .; DNA: TGTGCCAGCAGCTTCCATCCCCCGGGCGAGCAGTACTTC; CDR3: CASSFHPPGEQYF
size: .; J: TRBJ2-3; V: TRBV2; D: TRBD2; DNA: TGTGCCAGCAGAAGCGGGGGCGGCACAGATACGCAGTATTTT; CDR3: CASRSGGGTDTQYF
size: .; J: TRBJ2-1; V: TRBV28; D: .; DNA: TGTGCCAGCAGCCTTCGCTATAGCAATGAGCAGTTCTTC; CDR3: CASSLRYSNEQFF
size: .; J: TRBJ2-2; V: TRBV5-6; D: TRBD1; DNA: TGTGCCAGCAGCCCAGACAGGGGAGATAACACCGGGGAGCTGTTTTTT; CDR3: CASSPDRGDNTGELFF
size: .; J: TRBJ1-2; V: TRBV28; D: .; DNA: TGTGCCAGCAGTTCCCCCAGCCGGGTCCTTAACTATGGCTACACCTTC; CDR3: CASSSPSRVLNYGYTF
size: .; J: TRBJ2-7; V: TRBV5-1; D: .; DNA: TGCGCCAGCAGCGCGGGGACGGGGAGCTACGAGCAGTACTTC; CDR3: CASSAGTGSYEQYF
size: once; J: TRBJ2-7; V: TRBV6-1; D: .; DNA: TGTGCCAGCAGTGAAAATTTTAGCGGAGTCAAGGGCTACGAGCAGTACTTC; CDR3: CASSENFSGVKGYEQYF
size: .; J: TRBJ1-4; V: TRBV6-4; D: .; DNA: TGTGCCAGCAGTGAATGGGCCACAGGGCGAAAACTGTTTTTT; CDR3: CASSEWATGRKLFF
size: .; J: TRBJ2-1; V: TRBV6-1; D: .; DNA: TGTGCCAGCAGTGAGTCCTGGCGGGGGCTCAATGAGCAGTTCTTC; CDR3: CASSESWRGLNEQFF